This TCR beta chain was sequenced for a study of blood T cell repertoires in COVID-19. This clone came up once. The CDR3 is made up of 16 amino acids. V dropped 0 bases and J dropped 1 base, with 13 bases sitting between them. CDR1 and CDR2 (germline): MNHEY, SMNVEV (reference sequence). Using immunoSEQ multiplex PCR, the repertoire was profiled, and TCRdb retains in-frame clones only, with some absent. The data contain 250,000 or so clones, around 84% of them singletons. The chain joins TRBV27 to TRBJ2-7; no clear D. This receptor was taken from a woman aged 18 to 35 with acute or convalescent COVID-19. The sequencing sample was made of peripheral blood. This CDR3 is CASSLSVVAASYEQYF. CDR3 sequence (DNA): TGTGCCAGCAGTTTATCAGTGGTGGCAGCGTCCTACGAGCAGTACTTC.